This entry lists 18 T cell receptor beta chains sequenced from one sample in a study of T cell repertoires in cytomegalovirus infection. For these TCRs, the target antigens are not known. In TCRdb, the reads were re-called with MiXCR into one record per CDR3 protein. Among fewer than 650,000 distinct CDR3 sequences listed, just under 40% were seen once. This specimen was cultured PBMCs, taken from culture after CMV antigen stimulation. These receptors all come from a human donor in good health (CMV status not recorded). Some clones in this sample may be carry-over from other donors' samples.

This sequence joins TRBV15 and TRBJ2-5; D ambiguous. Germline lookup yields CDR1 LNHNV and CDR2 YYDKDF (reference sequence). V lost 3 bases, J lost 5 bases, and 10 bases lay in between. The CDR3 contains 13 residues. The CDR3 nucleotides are TGTGCCACCAGCAGCTCCGATACTGAGACCCAGTACTTC. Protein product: CATSSSDTETQYF.

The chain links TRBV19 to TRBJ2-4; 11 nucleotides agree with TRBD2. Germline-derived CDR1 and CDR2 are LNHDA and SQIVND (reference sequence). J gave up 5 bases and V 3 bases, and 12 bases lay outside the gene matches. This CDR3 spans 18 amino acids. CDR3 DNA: TGTGCCAGTAGTATTTCTGGACTAGCGGGCTCGGGTGAAAACATTCAGTACTTC. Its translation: CASSISGLAGSGENIQYF.

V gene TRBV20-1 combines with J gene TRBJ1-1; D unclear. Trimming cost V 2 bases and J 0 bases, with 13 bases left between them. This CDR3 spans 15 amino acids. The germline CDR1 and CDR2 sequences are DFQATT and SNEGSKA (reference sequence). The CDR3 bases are TGCAGTGCTAGATCCCTGGGAGGGATGAACACTGAAGCTTTCTTT. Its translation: CSARSLGGMNTEAFF.

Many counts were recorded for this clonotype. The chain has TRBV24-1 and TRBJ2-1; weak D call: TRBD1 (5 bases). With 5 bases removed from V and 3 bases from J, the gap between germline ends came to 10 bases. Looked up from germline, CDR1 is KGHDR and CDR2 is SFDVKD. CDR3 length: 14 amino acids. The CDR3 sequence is CATSGGPNYNEQFF. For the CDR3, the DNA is TGTGCCACCAGTGGGGGCCCTAACTACAATGAGCAGTTCTTC.

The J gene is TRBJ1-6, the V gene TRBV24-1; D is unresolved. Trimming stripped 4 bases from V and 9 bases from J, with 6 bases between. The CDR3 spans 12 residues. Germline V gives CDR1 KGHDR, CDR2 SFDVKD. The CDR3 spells CATSDGRSPLHF. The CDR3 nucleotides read TGTGCCACCAGTGACGGGCGTTCACCCCTCCACTTT.

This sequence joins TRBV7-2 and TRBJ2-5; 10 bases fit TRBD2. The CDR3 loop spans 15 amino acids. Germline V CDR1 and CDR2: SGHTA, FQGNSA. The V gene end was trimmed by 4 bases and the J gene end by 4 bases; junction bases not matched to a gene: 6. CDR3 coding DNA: TGTGCCAGCAGCTCGTATAGCGGGAGGAGAGAGACCCAGTACTTC. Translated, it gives CASSSYSGRRETQYF.

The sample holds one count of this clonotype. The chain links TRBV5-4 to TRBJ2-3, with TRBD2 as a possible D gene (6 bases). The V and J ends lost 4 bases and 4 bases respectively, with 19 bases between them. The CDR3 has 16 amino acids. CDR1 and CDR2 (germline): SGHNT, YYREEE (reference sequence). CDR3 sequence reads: CASSPGGTGGADTQYF. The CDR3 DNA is TGTGCCAGCAGCCCAGGTGGGACCGGCGGGGCAGATACGCAGTATTTT.

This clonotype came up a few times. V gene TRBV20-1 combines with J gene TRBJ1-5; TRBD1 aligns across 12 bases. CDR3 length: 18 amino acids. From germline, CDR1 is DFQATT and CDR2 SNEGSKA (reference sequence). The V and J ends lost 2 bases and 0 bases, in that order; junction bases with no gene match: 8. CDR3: CSARWDRGRGSSNQPQHF. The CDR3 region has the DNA TGCAGTGCTAGATGGGACAGGGGGCGCGGGAGTAGCAATCAGCCCCAGCATTTT.

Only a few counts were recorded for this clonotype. CDR3 DNA: TGTGCCAGCAGCCCCACGTGGGGACAGGGCACAGATACGCAGTATTTT. Translating it yields CASSPTWGQGTDTQYF. This chain connects TRBV25-1 to TRBJ2-3, with 8 bases aligning to TRBD1. The CDR3 is 16 residues long. V shed 6 bases and J 1 base; nucleotides not matched to a gene: 9. The germline gives CDR1 MGHDK, CDR2 SYGVNS. Full variable domain (missing parts from reference TRBV25-1 and TRBJ2-3): EADIYQTPRYLVIGTGKKITLECSQTMGHDKMYWYQQDPGMELHLIHYSYGVNSTEKGDLSSESTVSRIRTEHFPLTLESARPSHTSQYLCASSPTWGQGTDTQYFGPGTRLTVL.

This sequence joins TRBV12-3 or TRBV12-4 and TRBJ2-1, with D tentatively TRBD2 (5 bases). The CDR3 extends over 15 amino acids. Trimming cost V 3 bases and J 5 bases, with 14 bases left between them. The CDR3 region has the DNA TGTGCCAGCAGTTTTTCAACTAGGCGGCACAATGAGCAGTTCTTC. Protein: CASSFSTRRHNEQFF.

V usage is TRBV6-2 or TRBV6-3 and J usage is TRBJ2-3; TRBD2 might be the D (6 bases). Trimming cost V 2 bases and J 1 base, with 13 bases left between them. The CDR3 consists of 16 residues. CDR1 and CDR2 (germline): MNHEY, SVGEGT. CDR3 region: CASSYPRERGTDTQYF. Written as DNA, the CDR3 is TGTGCCAGCAGTTACCCCCGGGAGCGGGGCACAGATACGCAGTATTTT.

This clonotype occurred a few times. This CDR3 reads CASTAIVGGSNYGYTF. CDR3 bases: TGTGCCAGCACGGCCATAGTGGGCGGATCTAACTATGGCTACACCTTC. The V and J genes are TRBV7-2 and TRBJ1-2, with D unclear. Trimming stripped 7 bases from V and 0 bases from J, with 18 bases between. CDR1 and CDR2 (germline): SGHTA, FQGNSA. CDR3 length: 16 amino acids.

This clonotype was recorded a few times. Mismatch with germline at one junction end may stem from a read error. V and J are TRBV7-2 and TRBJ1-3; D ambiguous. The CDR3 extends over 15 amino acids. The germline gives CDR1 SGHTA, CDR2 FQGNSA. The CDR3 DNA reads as TGTGCCAGCAGCCGCACCGGGCCCTCTAGAAACACCATATATTTT. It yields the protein CASSRTGPSRNTIYF.

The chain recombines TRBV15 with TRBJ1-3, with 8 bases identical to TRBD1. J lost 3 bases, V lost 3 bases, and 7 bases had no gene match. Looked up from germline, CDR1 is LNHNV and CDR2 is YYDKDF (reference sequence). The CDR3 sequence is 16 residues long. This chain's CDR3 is CATSSQYRGIGNTIYF. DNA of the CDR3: TGTGCCACCAGCAGCCAGTACAGGGGGATTGGAAACACCATATATTTT.

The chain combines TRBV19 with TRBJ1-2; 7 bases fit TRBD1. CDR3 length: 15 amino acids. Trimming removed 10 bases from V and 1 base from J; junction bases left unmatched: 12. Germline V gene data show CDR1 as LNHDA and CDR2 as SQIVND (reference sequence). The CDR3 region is CATKTGTEINYGYTF. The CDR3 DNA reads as TGTGCCACTAAAACCGGGACAGAGATTAACTATGGCTACACCTTC.

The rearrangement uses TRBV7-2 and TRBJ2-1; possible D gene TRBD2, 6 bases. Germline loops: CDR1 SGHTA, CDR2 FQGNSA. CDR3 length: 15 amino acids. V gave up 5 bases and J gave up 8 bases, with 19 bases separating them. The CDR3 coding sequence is TGTGCCAGCAGCCTAGGAGGGCCGACCAGCCATGAGCAGTTCTTC. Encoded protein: CASSLGGPTSHEQFF.

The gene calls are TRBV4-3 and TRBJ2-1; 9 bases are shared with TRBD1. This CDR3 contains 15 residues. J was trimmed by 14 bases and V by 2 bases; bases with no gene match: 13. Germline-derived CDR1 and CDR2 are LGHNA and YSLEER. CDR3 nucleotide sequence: TGCGCCAGCAGCCAACCCATAAGGGGAGGGGACAGGGAGTTCTTC. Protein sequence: CASSQPIRGGDREFF.

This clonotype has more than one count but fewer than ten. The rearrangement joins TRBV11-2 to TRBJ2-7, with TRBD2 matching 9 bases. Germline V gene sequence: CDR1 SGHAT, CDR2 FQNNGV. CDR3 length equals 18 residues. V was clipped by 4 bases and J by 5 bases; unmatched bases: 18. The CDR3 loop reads CASSSSRVLREGRDEQYF. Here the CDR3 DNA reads TGTGCCAGCAGCTCGTCCCGGGTGTTGCGGGAGGGCCGAGACGAGCAGTACTTC.